One T cell receptor (beta chain) is described in this entry. The data derive from a study of shared clonotypes between healthy human individuals. This CDR3 has 17 amino acids. The V end was cut by 7 bases, the J end by 0 bases, with 18 bases between. Germline CDR1 is SNHLY and CDR2 is FYNNEI. TCRdb's copy holds only in-frame clones and misses some; the assay was immunoSEQ multiplex PCR. The sample consists of approximately 1.1 million clones, approximately 80% of them appearing once. The chain joins TRBV2 to TRBJ1-4; D not certain. Sequenced input: memory CD4+ T cells from PBMCs. Sample subset: CD45RA-negative fraction. This TCR derives from a young man in good health. Some clones in this sample may be carry-over from other donors' samples. Here the CDR3 DNA reads TGTGCCAGCACTCTGTCACAGCTTATAACAACTAATGAAAAACTGTTTTTT. This codes for CASTLSQLITTNEKLFF. Drawing the rest from reference TRBV2 and TRBJ1-4, the complete variable domain is EPEVTQTPSHQVTQMGQEVILRCVPISNHLYFYWYRQILGQKVEFLVSFYNNEISEKSEIFDDQFSVERPDGSNFTLKIRSTKLEDSAMYFCASTLSQLITTNEKLFFGSGTQLSVL.